The entry below describes one T cell receptor (beta chain). Antigen: not known. The sample originates from a study of cytotoxic CD8 clonotypes in ibrutinib-treated CLL. Produced via immunoSEQ multiplex PCR; TCRdb's table is partial and in-frame only. The profile shows about 160,000 clones, roughly 86% of them singletons. The V gene end was trimmed by 5 bases and the J gene end by 4 bases; junction bases not matched to a gene: 10. Looked up from germline, CDR1 is SGHTA and CDR2 is FQGNSA. This CDR3 has 17 residues. Study results and limitations: Starting clonality was above that of age-matched healthy donors and tracked circulating CD8+ T-cell counts.

The sample in question was PBMCs, obtained after 12 months of ibrutinib treatment. This sequence joins TRBV7-2 and TRBJ2-1; 11 nucleotides line up with TRBD2. The origin of this receptor is a human donor with chronic lymphocytic leukemia. CDR3 nucleotide sequence: TGTGCCAGCAGCCACCCTAGCGGGAGGACGGGATACAATGAGCAGTTCTTC. Encoded protein: CASSHPSGRTGYNEQFF.